This T cell receptor beta chain was documented in a study of shared clonotypes between healthy human individuals. Study as a whole: Participating donors consisted of a couple of women and three men aged 18 to 49. The study, taken as a whole, reports: Rarefaction showed that sequencing of sorted subsets was incomplete (despite large depth). An expected dependence of interdonor clonotype sharing on sequencing depth was noted.

Genomic DNA from each subset was divided evenly over several immunoSEQ plates. Some clones are missing from TCRdb's copy, which holds only in-frame ones; the method was immunoSEQ multiplex PCR. Of roughly 2.4 million clones in the sample, under 97% were seen once. Note on this clone: Its antigen is as yet unknown. This sample also contains other DNA sequences that code for the same CDR3.

Germline CDR1 SGHAT, CDR2 FQNNGV. Trimming left V 5 bases short and J 1 base short, with 8 bases between. CDR3 length: 13 amino acids. The TCR comes from a man aged 18 to 30 in good health. Material: naive CD4+ T cells sorted from blood. Subset described: CD45RA+ positively selected. The rearrangement uses TRBV11-2 and TRBJ1-1; maybe TRBD1 (5 bases). The CDR3 DNA reads as TGTGCCAGCAGCCAGACAGAGAACACTGAAGCTTTCTTT. This codes for CASSQTENTEAFF.